A few counts support the clone carrying this T cell receptor beta chain. Its specificity is not known. Trimming cost V 1 base and J 1 base; bases outside gene matches: 7. This CDR3 is 17 amino acids long. The germline V gene has CDR1 DFQATT and CDR2 SNEGSKA (reference sequence). This record belongs to a study of CD8 T cells in ankylosing spondylitis. The authors made TCR beta libraries by quantitative 5'-RACE with molecular barcodes. One entry per CDR3 protein results from TCRdb running MiXCR on the 5' RACE reads. The data hold about 220,000 distinct CDR3 sequences, with 10% to 13% observed a single time. Study-wide results and limits: A number of the motif variants had already been described in reactive arthritis synovial fluid and blood.

This chain uses TRBV20-1 with TRBJ2-4; 10 bases are a match to TRBD2. The sequencing input was blood, either unsorted or a sorted T cell fraction (not recorded which). The sequence came from a male donor with ankylosing spondylitis or in good health (not recorded which). The CDR3: CSARGQGTSVAKNIQYF. The CDR3 DNA reads as TGCAGTGCTAGAGGCCAGGGGACTAGCGTCGCCAAAAACATTCAGTACTTC.